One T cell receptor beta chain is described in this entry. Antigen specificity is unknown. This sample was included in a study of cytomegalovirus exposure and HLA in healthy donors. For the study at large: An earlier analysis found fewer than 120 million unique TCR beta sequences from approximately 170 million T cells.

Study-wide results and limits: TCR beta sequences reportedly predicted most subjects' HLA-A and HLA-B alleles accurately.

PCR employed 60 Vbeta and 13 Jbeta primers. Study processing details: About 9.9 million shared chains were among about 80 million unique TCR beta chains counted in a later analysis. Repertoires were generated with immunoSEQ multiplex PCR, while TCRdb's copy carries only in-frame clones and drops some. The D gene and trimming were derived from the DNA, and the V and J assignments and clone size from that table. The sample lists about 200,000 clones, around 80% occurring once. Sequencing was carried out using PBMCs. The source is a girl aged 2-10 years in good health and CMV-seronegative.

The DNA of the CDR3 is TGTGCCAGCAGCGCCGGGAACACTGAAGCTTTCTTT. As protein: CASSAGNTEAFF. J is TRBJ1-1 and V is TRBV7-9; no definite D call. V lost 5 bases to trimming and J lost 1 base, with 5 bases between them. Looked up from germline, CDR1 is SEHNR and CDR2 is FQNEAQ (reference sequence). This CDR3 contains 12 residues.